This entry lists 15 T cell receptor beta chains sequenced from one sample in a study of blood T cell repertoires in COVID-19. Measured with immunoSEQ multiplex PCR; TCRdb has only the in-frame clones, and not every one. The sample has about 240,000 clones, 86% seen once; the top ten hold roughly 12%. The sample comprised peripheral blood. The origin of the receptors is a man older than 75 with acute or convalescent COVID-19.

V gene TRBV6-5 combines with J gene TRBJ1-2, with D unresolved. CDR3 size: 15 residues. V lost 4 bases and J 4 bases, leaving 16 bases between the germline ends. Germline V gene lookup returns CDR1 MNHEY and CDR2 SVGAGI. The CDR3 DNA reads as TGTGCCAGCAGTTTGACGTTGGGGAGAGGCTATGGCTACACCTTC. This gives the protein CASSLTLGRGYGYTF.

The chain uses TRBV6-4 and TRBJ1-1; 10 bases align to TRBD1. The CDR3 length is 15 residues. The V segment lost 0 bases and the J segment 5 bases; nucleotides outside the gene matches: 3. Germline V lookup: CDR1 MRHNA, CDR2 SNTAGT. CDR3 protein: CASSDSGQGGTEAFF. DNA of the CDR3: TGTGCCAGCAGTGACTCAGGACAGGGGGGGACTGAAGCTTTCTTT.

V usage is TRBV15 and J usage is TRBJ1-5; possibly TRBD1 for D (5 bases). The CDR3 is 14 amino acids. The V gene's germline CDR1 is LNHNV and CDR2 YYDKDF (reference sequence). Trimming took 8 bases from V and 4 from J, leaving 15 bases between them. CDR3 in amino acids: CATSAGVLNQPQHF. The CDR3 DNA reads TGTGCCACCTCCGCGGGGGTTCTTAATCAGCCCCAGCATTTT.

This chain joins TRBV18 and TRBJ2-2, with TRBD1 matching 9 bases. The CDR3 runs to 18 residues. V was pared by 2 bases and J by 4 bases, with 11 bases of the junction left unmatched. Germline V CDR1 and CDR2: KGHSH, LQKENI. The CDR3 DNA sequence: TGTGCCAGCTCACCAGAGGACAGGGGTCGTCGCGGCACCGGGGAGCTGTTTTTT. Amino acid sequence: CASSPEDRGRRGTGELFF.

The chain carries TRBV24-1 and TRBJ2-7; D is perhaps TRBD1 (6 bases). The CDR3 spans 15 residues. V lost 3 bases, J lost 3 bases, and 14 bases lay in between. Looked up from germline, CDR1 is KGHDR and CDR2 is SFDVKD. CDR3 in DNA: TGTGCCACCAGTGATCCCCGAGGACAGAACTACGAGCAGTACTTC. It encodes CATSDPRGQNYEQYF.

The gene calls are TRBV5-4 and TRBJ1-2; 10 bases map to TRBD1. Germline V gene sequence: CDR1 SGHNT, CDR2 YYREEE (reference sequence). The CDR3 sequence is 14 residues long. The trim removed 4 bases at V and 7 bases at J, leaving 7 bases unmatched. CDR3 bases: TGTGCCAGCAGCCATGGACAGGGGGTTCCTGGCTACACCTTC. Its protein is CASSHGQGVPGYTF.

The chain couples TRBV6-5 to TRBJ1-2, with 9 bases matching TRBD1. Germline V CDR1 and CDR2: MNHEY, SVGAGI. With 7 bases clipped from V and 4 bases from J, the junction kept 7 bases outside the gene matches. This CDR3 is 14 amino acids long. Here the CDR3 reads CASTPTGGSYGYTF. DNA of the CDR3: TGTGCCAGCACCCCGACAGGGGGTAGCTATGGCTACACCTTC.

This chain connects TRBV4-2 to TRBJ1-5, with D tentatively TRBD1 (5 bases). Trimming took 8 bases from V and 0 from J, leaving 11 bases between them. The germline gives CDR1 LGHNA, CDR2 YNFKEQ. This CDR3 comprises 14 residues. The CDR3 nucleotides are TGTGCCAGCGGGGGGACTTATAGCAATCAGCCCCAGCATTTT. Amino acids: CASGGTYSNQPQHF.

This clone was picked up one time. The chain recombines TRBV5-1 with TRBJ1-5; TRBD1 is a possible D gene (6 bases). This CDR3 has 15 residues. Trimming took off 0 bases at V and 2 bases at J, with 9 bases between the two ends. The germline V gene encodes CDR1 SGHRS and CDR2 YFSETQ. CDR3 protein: CASSLDSGGNQPQHF. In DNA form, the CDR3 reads TGCGCCAGCAGCTTGGATTCAGGGGGCAATCAGCCCCAGCATTTT.

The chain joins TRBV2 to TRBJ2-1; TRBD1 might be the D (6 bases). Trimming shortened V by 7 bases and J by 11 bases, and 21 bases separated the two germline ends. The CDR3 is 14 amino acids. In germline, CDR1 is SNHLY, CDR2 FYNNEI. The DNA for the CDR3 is TGTGCCAGCATGGACCCCCAGGGACACATTAAGCAGTTCTTC. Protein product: CASMDPQGHIKQFF.

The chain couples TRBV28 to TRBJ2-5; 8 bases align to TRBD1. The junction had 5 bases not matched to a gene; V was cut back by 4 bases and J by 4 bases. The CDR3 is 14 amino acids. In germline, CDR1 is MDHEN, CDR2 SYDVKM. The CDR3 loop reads CASSSFQGAETQYF. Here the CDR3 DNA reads TGTGCCAGCAGTTCTTTTCAGGGGGCAGAGACCCAGTACTTC. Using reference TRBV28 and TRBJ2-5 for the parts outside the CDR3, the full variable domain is DVKVTQSSRYLVKRTGEKVFLECVQDMDHENMFWYRQDPGLGLRLIYFSYDVKMKEKGDIPEGYSVSREKKERFSLILESASTNQTSMYLCASSSFQGAETQYFGPGTRLLVL.

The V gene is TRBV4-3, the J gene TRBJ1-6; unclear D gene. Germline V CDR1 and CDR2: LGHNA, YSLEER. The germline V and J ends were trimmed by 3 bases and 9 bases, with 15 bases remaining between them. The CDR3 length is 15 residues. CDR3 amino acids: CASSQHPGLSSPLHF. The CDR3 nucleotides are TGCGCCAGCAGCCAGCACCCCGGGTTGAGTTCACCCCTCCACTTT.

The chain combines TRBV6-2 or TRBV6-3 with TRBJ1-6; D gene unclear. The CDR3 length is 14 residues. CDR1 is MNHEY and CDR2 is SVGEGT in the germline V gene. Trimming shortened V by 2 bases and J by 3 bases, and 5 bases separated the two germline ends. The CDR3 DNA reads TGTGCCAGCAGTTACCAGGTCTATAATTCACCCCTCCACTTT. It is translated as CASSYQVYNSPLHF.

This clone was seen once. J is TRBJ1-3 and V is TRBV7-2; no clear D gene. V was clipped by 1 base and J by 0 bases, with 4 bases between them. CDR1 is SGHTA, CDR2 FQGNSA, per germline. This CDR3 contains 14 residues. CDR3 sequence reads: CASSLESSGNTIYF. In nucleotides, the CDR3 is TGTGCCAGCAGCTTAGAGAGCTCTGGAAACACCATATATTTT.

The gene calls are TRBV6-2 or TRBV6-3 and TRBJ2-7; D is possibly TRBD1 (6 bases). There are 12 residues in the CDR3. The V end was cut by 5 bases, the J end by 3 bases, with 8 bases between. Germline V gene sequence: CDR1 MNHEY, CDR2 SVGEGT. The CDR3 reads CASSGQSYEQYF. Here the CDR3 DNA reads TGTGCCAGCAGTGGACAGAGCTACGAGCAGTACTTC.